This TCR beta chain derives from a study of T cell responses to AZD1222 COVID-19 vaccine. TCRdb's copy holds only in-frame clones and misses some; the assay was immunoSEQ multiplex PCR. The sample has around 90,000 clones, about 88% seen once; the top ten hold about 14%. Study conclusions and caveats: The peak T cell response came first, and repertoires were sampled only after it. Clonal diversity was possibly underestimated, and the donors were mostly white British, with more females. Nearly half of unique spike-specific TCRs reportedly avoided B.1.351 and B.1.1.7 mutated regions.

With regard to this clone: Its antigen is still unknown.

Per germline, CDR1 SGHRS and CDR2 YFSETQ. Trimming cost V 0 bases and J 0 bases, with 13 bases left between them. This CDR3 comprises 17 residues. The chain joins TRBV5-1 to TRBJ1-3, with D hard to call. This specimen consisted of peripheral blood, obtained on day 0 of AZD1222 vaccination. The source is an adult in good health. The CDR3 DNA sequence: TGCGCCAGCAGCTTGGCCCTCGGGGTGAGCTCTGGAAACACCATATATTTT. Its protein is CASSLALGVSSGNTIYF.